This T cell receptor (beta chain) comes out of a study of CD4 and CD8 cells across lung adenocarcinoma regions. Samples came from patients with localized non-small cell lung adenocarcinoma. This clonotype was seen only a few times. TCRdb re-analysed the PCR reads in MiXCR, keeping a single row per CDR3 protein. This sample has more than 7,500 distinct CDR3 sequences, with roughly 50% found just once. V lost 4 bases, J lost 2 bases, and 18 bases lay in between. CDR1 is LNHNV, CDR2 YYDKDF, per germline (reference sequence). The length of the CDR3 is 16 residues. The receptor was isolated from a female donor with lung adenocarcinoma. The CD4 and CD8 labels of this study may be unreliable. Source material: CD8+ T cells from the margin of a lung tumor. The chain combines TRBV15 with TRBJ2-7; weak D call: TRBD2 (5 bases). Written as DNA, the CDR3 is TGTGCCACCAGCACAAGCCTACCGGGAACGGCCTACGAGCAGTACTTC. It codes for CATSTSLPGTAYEQYF.